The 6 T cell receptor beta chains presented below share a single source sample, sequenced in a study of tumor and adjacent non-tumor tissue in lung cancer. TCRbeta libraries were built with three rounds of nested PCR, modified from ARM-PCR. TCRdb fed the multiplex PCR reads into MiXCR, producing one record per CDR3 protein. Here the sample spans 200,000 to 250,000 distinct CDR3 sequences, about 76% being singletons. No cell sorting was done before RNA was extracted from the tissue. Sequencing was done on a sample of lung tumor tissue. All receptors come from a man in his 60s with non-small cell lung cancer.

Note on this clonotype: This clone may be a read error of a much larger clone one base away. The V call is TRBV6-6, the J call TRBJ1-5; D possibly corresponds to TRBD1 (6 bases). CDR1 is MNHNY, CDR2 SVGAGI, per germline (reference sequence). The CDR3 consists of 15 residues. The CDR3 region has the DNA TGTGACAGCAGTTATCGGACAGCTAGCAATCAGCCCCAGCATTTT. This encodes CDSSYRTASNQPQHF.

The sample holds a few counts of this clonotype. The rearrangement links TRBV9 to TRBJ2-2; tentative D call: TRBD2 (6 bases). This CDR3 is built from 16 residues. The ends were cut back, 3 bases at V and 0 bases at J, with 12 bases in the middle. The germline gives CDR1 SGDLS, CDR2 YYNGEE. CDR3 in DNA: TGTGCCAGCAGCGCAGGAGGGCTAACGAACACCGGGGAGCTGTTTTTT. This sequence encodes CASSAGGLTNTGELFF.

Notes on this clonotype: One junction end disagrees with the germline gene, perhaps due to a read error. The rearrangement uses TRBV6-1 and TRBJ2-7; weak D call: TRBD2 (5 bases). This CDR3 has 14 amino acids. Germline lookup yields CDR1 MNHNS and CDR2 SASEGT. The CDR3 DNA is TGTGACAGCAGTGAAGTGCGTCGGGGAGCCGAGCAGTACTTC. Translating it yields CDSSEVRRGAEQYF.

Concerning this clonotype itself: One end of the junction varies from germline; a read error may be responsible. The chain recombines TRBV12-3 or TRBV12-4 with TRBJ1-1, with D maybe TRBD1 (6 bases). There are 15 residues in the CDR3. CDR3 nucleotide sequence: TGTGCCAGCAGTTTATGGAGTGTGGGGGACACTGAAGCATGCTTC. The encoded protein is CASSLWSVGDTEACF.

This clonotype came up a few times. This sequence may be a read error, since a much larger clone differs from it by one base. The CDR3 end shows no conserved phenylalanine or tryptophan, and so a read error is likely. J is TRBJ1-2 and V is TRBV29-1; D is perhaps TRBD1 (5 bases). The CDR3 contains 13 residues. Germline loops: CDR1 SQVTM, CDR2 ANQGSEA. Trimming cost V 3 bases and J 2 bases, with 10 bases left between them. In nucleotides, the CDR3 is TGCAGCGTTGATCCAGGGTTGAACTATGGCTACACCTCC. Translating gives CSVDPGLNYGYTS.

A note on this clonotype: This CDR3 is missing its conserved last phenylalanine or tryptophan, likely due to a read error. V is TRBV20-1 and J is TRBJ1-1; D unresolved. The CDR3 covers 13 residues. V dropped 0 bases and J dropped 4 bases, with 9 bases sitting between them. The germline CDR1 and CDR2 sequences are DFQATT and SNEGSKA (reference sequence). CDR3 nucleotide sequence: TGCAGTGCTAGAGATGGGATGATCACTGAAGCTTTCTGT. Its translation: CSARDGMITEAFC.